Listed below are T cell receptor beta chains from one sample, sequenced in a study of CD8 T cells in ankylosing spondylitis. From the 5' RACE reads, TCRdb called clonotypes with MiXCR, one entry per CDR3 protein. The sample has about 440,000 distinct CDR3 sequences, more than 15% seen once. Sequenced input: blood, either unsorted or a sorted T cell fraction (not recorded which). The receptors shown here come from a male donor with ankylosing spondylitis. CDR3s include the opening cysteine and the closing phenylalanine or tryptophan. A D gene is named only where the DNA matches it firmly. The size entry is marked missing in some rows and otherwise reads once, few, many or a size class.

clone_size	v_call	j_call	d_call	cdr3_nt	cdr3_aa
few	TRBV6-2/TRBV6-3	TRBJ2-7	-	TGTGCCAGCAGTTACGAGTTATACGAGCAGTACTTC	CASSYELYEQYF
few	TRBV4-3	TRBJ2-1	-	TGCGCCAGCAGCCAGCTATCGGAGGGGACACGCAATGAGCAGTTCTTC	CASSQLSEGTRNEQFF
-	TRBV3-1	TRBJ2-2	TRBD2	TGTGCCAGCAGCCAACCCGGACTAGCGGCGAACACCGGGGAGCTGTTTTTT	CASSQPGLAANTGELFF
-	TRBV20-1	TRBJ2-5	TRBD1	TGCAGTGCTTCGAACACAGGGGGCAGGGGGTACCAAGAGACCCAGTACTTC	CSASNTGGRGYQETQYF
-	TRBV24-1	TRBJ2-3	-	TGTGCCACCAGTGGGAAGTCGCTTAGCACAGATACGCAGTATTTT	CATSGKSLSTDTQYF
few	TRBV12-3/TRBV12-4	TRBJ2-7	-	TGTGCCAGCAGTTTGCGCGGGAAGGGGTCCTACGAGCAGTACTTC	CASSLRGKGSYEQYF
-	TRBV29-1	TRBJ2-1	-	TGCAGCGCCGAGACTAGCTACAATGAGCAGTTCTTC	CSAETSYNEQFF
few	TRBV27	TRBJ2-3	TRBD2	TGTGCCAGCAGTTCGAAGACTAGCGGAGATACGCAGTATTTT	CASSSKTSGDTQYF
many	TRBV29-1	TRBJ2-2	TRBD2	TGCAGCGTTAGGCTAGCGGGGCTGACCGGGGAGCTGTTTTTT	CSVRLAGLTGELFF
few	TRBV5-1	TRBJ1-2	-	TGCGCCAGCAGCTTGCAGGTGGATAACTATGGCTACACCTTC	CASSLQVDNYGYTF
few	TRBV12-3/TRBV12-4	TRBJ2-2	-	TGTGCCAGCACTCAAAGGGGAGGAACTAGCCTGGACACCGGGGAGCTGTTTTTT	CASTQRGGTSLDTGELFF
-	TRBV18	TRBJ1-4	TRBD1	TGTGCCAGCTCATCTTCTTCGGGACAGCGCGGCGAAAAACTGTTTTTT	CASSSSSGQRGEKLFF
-	TRBV20-1	TRBJ2-4	TRBD2	TGCAGTGCTAGTGAGGACCCCACCTGGGGCGGGAGGGCCCAGAAAAAAAACATTCAGTACTTC	CSASEDPTWGGRAQKKNIQYF
once	TRBV4-2	TRBJ1-5	TRBD1	TGTGCCAGCAGCCAAGGGGGGACAGGGTTTCAGCCCCAGCATTTT	CASSQGGTGFQPQHF
few	TRBV18	TRBJ1-2	-	TGTGCCAGCTCACCACAGGTGGAAATAGGGGAGAGAGGCTACACCTTC	CASSPQVEIGERGYTF
-	TRBV11-3	TRBJ1-4	-	TGTGCCAGCAGCTTCGGACACCAGCTAGGGGAAAAACTGTTTTTT	CASSFGHQLGEKLFF
few	TRBV7-9	TRBJ1-5	-	TGTGCCAGCAGCTTAGACAGGGCAACTCAGCCCCAGCATTTT	CASSLDRATQPQHF
few	TRBV6-2/TRBV6-3	TRBJ1-5	-	TGTGCCAGCAGTTCGTCGGGACAATCGGGGCAGCCCCAGCATTTT	CASSSSGQSGQPQHF
-	TRBV11-2	TRBJ2-1	TRBD2	TGTGCCAGCAGCCATTTAGCGGGGGGGATCTACAATGAGCAGTTCTTC	CASSHLAGGIYNEQFF
few	TRBV19	TRBJ1-1	-	TGTGCCAGTAGTATTGGGGACCAGGGTACTGAAGCTTTCTTT	CASSIGDQGTEAFF
few	TRBV24-1	TRBJ2-3	TRBD2	TGTGCCATCGGCCCACTAGCGGCTACAGATACGCAGTATTTT	CAIGPLAATDTQYF
-	TRBV20-1	TRBJ1-1	TRBD1	TGCAGTGCTAGACCTACAGGGGTCAGCACTGAAGCTTTCTTT	CSARPTGVSTEAFF
-	TRBV7-8	TRBJ2-3	TRBD2	TGTGCCAGCAGCCCTCCTCCTTTCACGACTAGCGGGAAAAGCACAGATACGCAGTATTTT	CASSPPPFTTSGKSTDTQYF
many	TRBV29-1	TRBJ2-7	-	TGCAGCGCCAGAAAAGGGACCAGCTCCTACGAGCAGTACTTC	CSARKGTSSYEQYF
-	TRBV4-1	TRBJ2-5	-	TGCGCCAGCAGTGGGTGGGGGCGGATCCAAGAGACCCAGTACTTC	CASSGWGRIQETQYF
-	TRBV6-2/TRBV6-3	TRBJ1-5	TRBD1	TGTGCCAGCAGTTCCGACAGGGGACATCCGGGCAATCAGCCCCAGCATTTT	CASSSDRGHPGNQPQHF
-	TRBV18	TRBJ2-1	-	TGTGCCAGCTCACCTTCATCGGACACGTACAATGAGCAGTTCTTC	CASSPSSDTYNEQFF
-	TRBV9	TRBJ2-7	-	TGTGCCAGCAGCCCCCTCGCGGGACCCTACGAGCAGTACTTC	CASSPLAGPYEQYF
few	TRBV5-1	TRBJ2-3	TRBD2	TGCGCCAGCAGCCTTCCCGGGACTAGCGGGGGAGGGGCGGATACGCAGTATTTT	CASSLPGTSGGGADTQYF
-	TRBV6-5	TRBJ2-3	-	TGTGCCAGCAGTTACGGGGGAAATACGCAGTATTTT	CASSYGGNTQYF
many	TRBV29-1	TRBJ2-7	TRBD1	TGCAGCGTTCGGACAGGCACCTACGAGCAGTACTTC	CSVRTGTYEQYF
-	TRBV5-1	TRBJ2-3	TRBD1	TGCGCCAGCAGCTTGCTTCCCCCCGGGACAGCCCGAAGGGATACGCAGTATTTT	CASSLLPPGTARRDTQYF
-	TRBV12-3/TRBV12-4	TRBJ2-1	-	TGTGCCAGCAGTTTACAAGCCTCCCAACCATTCTTC	CASSLQASQPFF
many	TRBV10-3	TRBJ2-7	-	TGTGCCATCAGTGAGTCGTACGGTAACTACGAGCAGTACTTC	CAISESYGNYEQYF
-	TRBV6-6	TRBJ2-7	TRBD2	TGTGCCAGCACCGGACTAGCGGGAAACGAGCAGTACTTC	CASTGLAGNEQYF
few	TRBV5-6	TRBJ2-5	-	TGTGCCAGCAGCACCACCGATGAGGTTCAAGAGACCCAGTACTTC	CASSTTDEVQETQYF
many	TRBV7-2	TRBJ1-4	-	TGTGCCAGCAGCTTGCCGGGGACGACAACTAATGAAAAACTGTTTTTT	CASSLPGTTTNEKLFF
-	TRBV6-1	TRBJ2-7	-	TGTGCCAGCAGTGTGGGTTCGACCGTTACCTACGAGCAGTACTTC	CASSVGSTVTYEQYF
many	TRBV12-3/TRBV12-4	TRBJ1-1	TRBD1	TGTGCCAGCAGGACGTCAGGGGGCGGCACTGAAGCTTTCTTT	CASRTSGGGTEAFF
few	TRBV12-3/TRBV12-4	TRBJ2-1	TRBD2	TGTGCCAGCAGTTTACGGGGCGGGAGTTTCGACAATGAGCAGTTCTTC	CASSLRGGSFDNEQFF
few	TRBV30	TRBJ2-7	-	TGTGCCTACGCAAAATCCTACGAGCAGTACTTC	CAYAKSYEQYF
few	TRBV6-5	TRBJ1-3	-	TGTGCCAGCAGTTACTCAGGACACGAGTATTTT	CASSYSGHEYF
few	TRBV9	TRBJ2-1	-	TGTGCCAGCAGCGTAGGGGCGGGACAGTGGATAGATGAGCAGTTCTTC	CASSVGAGQWIDEQFF
-	TRBV6-1	TRBJ1-5	-	TGTGCCAGCAGTGAAACTTTCTATAGCAATCAGCCCCAGCATTTT	CASSETFYSNQPQHF
-	TRBV6-6	TRBJ1-5	-	TGTGCCAGCATCGACGGGGGTGGTCAGCCCCAGCATTTT	CASIDGGGQPQHF
few	TRBV5-1	TRBJ2-7	-	TGCGCCAGCACACTGGGGGGTGATCCGGCTTACGAGCAGTACTTC	CASTLGGDPAYEQYF
few	TRBV12-3/TRBV12-4	TRBJ1-4	TRBD1	TGTGCCAGCAGTTTAACAGGGGGCGTTGGTGAAAAACTGTTTTTT	CASSLTGGVGEKLFF
-	TRBV15	TRBJ2-4	-	TGTGCCACCAGCAGAGAAGGGGAGCGAATCGTGGTCAAAAACATTCAGTACTTC	CATSREGERIVVKNIQYF
many	TRBV20-1	TRBJ2-5	-	TGCAGTGCTGTGAGGGGCGGGACACAAGAGACCCAGTACTTC	CSAVRGGTQETQYF
-	TRBV7-8	TRBJ2-1	-	TGTGCCAGCAGCTCCCAGAGCGCGACCTCTTACAATGAGCAGTTCTTC	CASSSQSATSYNEQFF
few	TRBV9	TRBJ1-6	-	TGTGCCAGCAGCGTAGGACAGGATTCACCCCTCCACTTT	CASSVGQDSPLHF
few	TRBV20-1	TRBJ2-1	-	TGCAGTGCTAGAGATCGACTGGGGAATGAGCAGTTCTTC	CSARDRLGNEQFF
many	TRBV6-1	TRBJ1-2	TRBD1	TGTGCCAGCAGTCCCATAGACAGGGGCTCGGCGAACTATGGCTACACCTTC	CASSPIDRGSANYGYTF
many	TRBV20-1	TRBJ1-5	-	TGCAGTGCCCGAAAGGGAGGGGGAAACCAGCCCCAGCATTTT	CSARKGGGNQPQHF
-	TRBV29-1	TRBJ1-5	-	TGCAGCGTTTCGGGGGGGCGGAATCAGCCCCAGCATTTT	CSVSGGRNQPQHF
-	TRBV7-8	TRBJ2-1	-	TGTGCCAGCAGCCACGGTGAGCAGTTCTTC	CASSHGEQFF
-	TRBV18	TRBJ1-1	-	TGTGCCAGCTCACCACAGGGGCAGGGCACTGAAGCTTTCTTT	CASSPQGQGTEAFF
-	TRBV6-1	TRBJ1-2	TRBD1	TGTGCCAGCGGAAACAGGGGGGTAGGTGGCTACACCTTC	CASGNRGVGGYTF
-	TRBV7-9	TRBJ2-5	TRBD1	TGTGCCAGCAGCCAAGGGACAGTTCTAGAGACCCAGTACTTC	CASSQGTVLETQYF
-	TRBV20-1	TRBJ2-7	TRBD1	TGCAGTGCTAGGGGGACAGGGACAGCCTACGAGCAGTACTTC	CSARGTGTAYEQYF